This is a list of T cell receptor beta chains from one sample in a study of shared clonotypes between healthy human individuals. The repertoire was sequenced with immunoSEQ multiplex PCR; TCRdb's copy has only in-frame clones and lacks some. The sample records fewer than 550,000 clones, approximately 79% being singletons. The sequenced sample was PBMCs. Every receptor here comes from a woman in her thirties or forties in good health. Some clones in this sample may be carry-over from other donors' samples. CDR3s include the opening cysteine and the closing phenylalanine or tryptophan. The order of the fields is D gene, CDR3 length, J gene, clone size, V gene, CDR3 DNA, CDR3 protein. D genes are given only for firm matches. Clone size, where shown, is once, few, many, or a class for clones that have expanded.

>TRBD2|15|TRBJ2-7|-|TRBV7-7
TGTGCCAGCAGCCCCGGTGGAGCGGGAACCTACGAGCAGTACTTC
CASSPGGAGTYEQYF
>TRBD2|15|TRBJ2-7|-|TRBV2
TGTGCCAGCAAGCCCGGGACTAGCGGTCCCTACGAGCAGTACTTC
CASKPGTSGPYEQYF
>-|13|TRBJ1-2|once|TRBV6-5
TGTGCCAGCAGTCCCTCACCCAACTATGGCTACACCTTC
CASSPSPNYGYTF
>-|16|TRBJ1-5|many|TRBV6-1
TGTGCCAGCAGTGAGCTGTTAGGGTCCGGCAATCAGCCCCAGCATTTT
CASSELLGSGNQPQHF
>-|15|TRBJ1-5|-|TRBV7-8
TGTGCCAGCAGCCCCCGAGTTCAAGAGGGTCAGCCCCAGCATTTT
CASSPRVQEGQPQHF
>-|14|TRBJ2-1|-|TRBV28
TGTGCCAGCAACTATGGTGGGGGGGCCGATGAGCAGTTCTTC
CASNYGGGADEQFF
>TRBD1|15|TRBJ2-7|-|TRBV12-5
TGTGCTAGTGGTTTGAATCGGACAGGTTCCTACGAGCAGTACTTC
CASGLNRTGSYEQYF
>TRBD1|14|TRBJ1-6|-|TRBV28
TGTGCCAGCAGTTTAGTACAGGGGAATTCACCCCTCCACTTT
CASSLVQGNSPLHF
>-|15|TRBJ1-4|-|TRBV9
TGTGCCAGCAGCGTCGGGCTTGCAACTAATGAAAAACTGTTTTTT
CASSVGLATNEKLFF
>-|14|TRBJ2-7|-|TRBV12-2
TGTGCAAGTCGCTCCGTTGGGACCTCCTACGAGCAGTACTTC
CASRSVGTSYEQYF
>-|13|TRBJ1-1|few|TRBV30
TGTGCCTGGTCCTGGGACGGGAACACTGAAGCTTTCTTT
CAWSWDGNTEAFF
>-|12|TRBJ1-2|-|TRBV6-6
TGTGCCAGCAGTTCCCAGCTCGATGGCTACACCTTC
CASSSQLDGYTF
>TRBD2|18|TRBJ2-3|few|TRBV10-3
TGTGCCATCAGTGACCCAGGGACTAGCGGGAGGGCCGGAGATACGCAGTATTTT
CAISDPGTSGRAGDTQYF
>TRBD2|15|TRBJ2-1|-|TRBV4-1
TGCGCCAGCAGCCCCACTAGCGGGGCATACAATGAGCAGTTCTTC
CASSPTSGAYNEQFF
>-|12|TRBJ2-5|-|TRBV7-9
TGTGCCACTCCAGGGGCCGGGGAGACCCAGTACTTC
CATPGAGETQYF
>TRBD2|13|TRBJ2-7|-|TRBV7-3
TGTGCCAGCAGCCCAGCGGGAGGGTACGAGCAGTACTTC
CASSPAGGYEQYF
>TRBD2|15|TRBJ2-3|-|TRBV9
TGTGCCAGCAGCGTGGGACTAGCGGACACAGATACGCAGTATTTT
CASSVGLADTDTQYF
>-|15|TRBJ2-5|-|TRBV2
TGTGCCAGCAGCCAACCCCAGGGAGTAGGGGAGACCCAGTACTTC
CASSQPQGVGETQYF
>-|13|TRBJ2-7|-|TRBV7-6
TGTGCCAGCAGCCCCGGACGCTCCTACGAGCAGTACTTC
CASSPGRSYEQYF
>-|16|TRBJ2-7|-|TRBV7-7
TGTGCTAGCAGCTCCCTACCCCCGAAGGTGGCCTACGAGCAGTACTTC
CASSSLPPKVAYEQYF
>-|15|TRBJ1-5|-|TRBV7-2
TGTGCCAGCAGCTTAGGGGACGGGGGTAATCAGCCCCAGCATTTT
CASSLGDGGNQPQHF
>-|15|TRBJ2-3|many|TRBV2
TGTGCCAGCAGCATTAGCGGCACTAGCACAGATACGCAGTATTTT
CASSISGTSTDTQYF
>-|14|TRBJ1-4|-|TRBV18
TGTGCCAGCTCACCGGACGCGTGGATTGAAAAACTGTTTTTT
CASSPDAWIEKLFF
>-|12|TRBJ1-4|few|TRBV28
TGTGCCAGCAGTCTACCGAATGAAAAACTGTTTTTT
CASSLPNEKLFF
>TRBD2|15|TRBJ2-1|-|TRBV7-9
TGTGCCAGCAGCTTCGGGGGGACGTCCTACAATGAGCAGTTCTTC
CASSFGGTSYNEQFF
>-|16|TRBJ1-4|-|TRBV29-1
TGCAGCGTTACCACCCCTCACGCGGGTATGGGGGAAAAACTGTTTTTT
CSVTTPHAGMGEKLFF
>TRBD1|15|TRBJ2-1|once|TRBV7-6
TGTGCCAGCAGCCCTTTCGCGACAGGGTCCAATGAGCAGTTCTTC
CASSPFATGSNEQFF
>-|15|TRBJ1-3|few|TRBV7-8
TGTGCCAGCAGCTTTAACCGGGAATCTGGAAACACCATATATTTT
CASSFNRESGNTIYF
>-|13|TRBJ1-1|-|TRBV10-3
TGTGCCATCAGCCGGGACGGGAACACTGAAGCTTTCTTT
CAISRDGNTEAFF
>TRBD1|13|TRBJ2-7|once|TRBV4-3
TGCGCCAGCAGCCAACTGACAGGGCTGGAGCAGTACTTC
CASSQLTGLEQYF
>TRBD2|15|TRBJ2-1|-|TRBV5-8
TGTGCCAGCAGCAGGGGGACTAGCGCTTACAATGAGCAGTTCTTC
CASSRGTSAYNEQFF
>-|13|TRBJ1-1|-|TRBV30
TGTGCCTGGAGTTTAAGGGGGAACACTGAAGCTTTCTTT
CAWSLRGNTEAFF
>TRBD2|14|TRBJ2-7|-|TRBV7-2
TGTGCCAGCAGCAGGCCTAGCGGCTCCTACGAGCAGTACTTC
CASSRPSGSYEQYF
>TRBD1|12|TRBJ1-1|-|TRBV6-5
TGTGCCAGCGGAGGGGGCGCAGGTGAAGCTTTCTTT
CASGGGAGEAFF
>TRBD1|15|TRBJ2-1|-|TRBV11-2
TGTGCCAGCAGCTCCCCCAGGGGGCGAGGCAATGAGCAGTTCTTC
CASSSPRGRGNEQFF
>TRBD2|17|TRBJ2-1|once|TRBV5-4
TGTGCCAGCAGCTTGGGGCTAGCGGCCAGCTCCTACAATGAGCAGTTCTTC
CASSLGLAASSYNEQFF
>-|14|TRBJ2-3|-|TRBV9
TGTGCCAGCAGCGTAGGGACAGGCACAGATACGCAGTATTTT
CASSVGTGTDTQYF
>-|13|TRBJ2-7|-|TRBV29-1
TGCAGCGCCCGACGGGACTCCTCCTACGAGCAGTACTTC
CSARRDSSYEQYF
>-|14|TRBJ2-1|-|TRBV10-1
TGCGCCAGCAGTGAGTCCGGCTATGGGGGTGAGCAGTTCTTC
CASSESGYGGEQFF
>-|15|TRBJ2-6|many|TRBV11-2
TGTGCCAGCAGCTTAGCTTACTCTGGGGCCAACGTCCTGACTTTC
CASSLAYSGANVLTF
>-|14|TRBJ2-7|-|TRBV7-2
TGTGCCAGCAGCCAGGAGGGGACCTACTACGAGCAGTACTTC
CASSQEGTYYEQYF
>TRBD2|17|TRBJ2-3|-|TRBV27
TGTGCCAGCAGTTCCCCGGCAAGTTCGGGAGGCGTAGATACGCAGTATTTT
CASSSPASSGGVDTQYF
>TRBD2|14|TRBJ2-1|-|TRBV5-1
TGCGCCAGCAGCCTAGCGGGAGGGCCGGTTGAGCAGTTCTTC
CASSLAGGPVEQFF
>-|14|TRBJ2-2|few|TRBV11-2
TGTGCCAGCAGCTTAGAACCCCACACCGGGGAGCTGTTTTTT
CASSLEPHTGELFF
>TRBD1|15|TRBJ2-3|few|TRBV12-5
TGTGCTAGTGGTTCGGGACAGGGGGAAACAGATACGCAGTATTTT
CASGSGQGETDTQYF
>TRBD2|14|TRBJ2-3|-|TRBV6-5
TGTGCCAGCAGGGTAGCGGGAGGCACAGATACGCAGTATTTT
CASRVAGGTDTQYF
>-|12|TRBJ1-5|few|TRBV28
TGTGCCAGCAGCCGCAGCAATCAGCCCCAGCATTTT
CASSRSNQPQHF
>-|16|TRBJ2-1|-|TRBV19
TGTGCCAGTAGTCGACGGGTGTCTCGGATGACAAATGAGCAGTTCTTC
CASSRRVSRMTNEQFF
>TRBD1|19|TRBJ1-3|-|TRBV14
TGTGCCAGCAGCCATCTTCCGGGACAGACGCAATACTCTGGAAACACCATATATTTT
CASSHLPGQTQYSGNTIYF
>-|14|TRBJ2-5|-|TRBV5-1
TGCGCCAGCAGCCTCTTCGACAGCCAAGAGACCCAGTACTTC
CASSLFDSQETQYF
>-|13|TRBJ1-2|-|TRBV19
TGTGCCAGTAGTATCCCAGGGAACTATGGCTACACCTTC
CASSIPGNYGYTF
>-|13|TRBJ2-2|-|TRBV7-9
TGTGCCAGCAGCTTCACAGAGACCGGGGAGCTGTTTTTT
CASSFTETGELFF
>TRBD2|16|TRBJ2-5|-|TRBV7-9
TGTGCCAGCAGCTTAACGGCGGGAGGGTACCAAGAGACCCAGTACTTC
CASSLTAGGYQETQYF
>-|13|TRBJ2-7|-|TRBV5-1
TGCGCCAGCAGCTCCATCAACTTTGACGAGCAGTACTTC
CASSSINFDEQYF